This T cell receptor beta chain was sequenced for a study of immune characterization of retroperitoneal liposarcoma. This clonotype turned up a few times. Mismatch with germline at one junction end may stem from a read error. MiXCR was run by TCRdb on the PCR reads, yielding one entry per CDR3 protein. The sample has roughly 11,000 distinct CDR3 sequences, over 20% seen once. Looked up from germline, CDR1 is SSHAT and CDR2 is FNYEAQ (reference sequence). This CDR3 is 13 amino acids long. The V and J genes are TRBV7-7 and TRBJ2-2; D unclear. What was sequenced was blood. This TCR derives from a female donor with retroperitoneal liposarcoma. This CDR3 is CASSLGRTGELFF. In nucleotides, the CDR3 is TGTGCTAGCAGCCTCGGTCGCACCGGGGAGCTGTTTTTT.